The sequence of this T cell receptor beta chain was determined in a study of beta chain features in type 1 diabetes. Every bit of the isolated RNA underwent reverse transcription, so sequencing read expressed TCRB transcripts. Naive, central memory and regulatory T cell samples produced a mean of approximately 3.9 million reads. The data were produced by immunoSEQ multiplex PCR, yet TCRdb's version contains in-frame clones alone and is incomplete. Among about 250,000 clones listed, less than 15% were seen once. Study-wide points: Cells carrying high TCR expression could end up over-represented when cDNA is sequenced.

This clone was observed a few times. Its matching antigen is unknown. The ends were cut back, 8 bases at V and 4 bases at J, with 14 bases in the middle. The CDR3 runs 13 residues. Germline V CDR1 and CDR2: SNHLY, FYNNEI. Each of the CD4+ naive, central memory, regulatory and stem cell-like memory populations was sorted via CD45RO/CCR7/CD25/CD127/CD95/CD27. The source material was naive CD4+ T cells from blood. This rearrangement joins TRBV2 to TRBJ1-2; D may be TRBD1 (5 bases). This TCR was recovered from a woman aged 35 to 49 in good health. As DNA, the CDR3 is TGTGCCAGCGGGGGGGTAGCTGGCTATGGCTACACCTTC. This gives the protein CASGGVAGYGYTF.